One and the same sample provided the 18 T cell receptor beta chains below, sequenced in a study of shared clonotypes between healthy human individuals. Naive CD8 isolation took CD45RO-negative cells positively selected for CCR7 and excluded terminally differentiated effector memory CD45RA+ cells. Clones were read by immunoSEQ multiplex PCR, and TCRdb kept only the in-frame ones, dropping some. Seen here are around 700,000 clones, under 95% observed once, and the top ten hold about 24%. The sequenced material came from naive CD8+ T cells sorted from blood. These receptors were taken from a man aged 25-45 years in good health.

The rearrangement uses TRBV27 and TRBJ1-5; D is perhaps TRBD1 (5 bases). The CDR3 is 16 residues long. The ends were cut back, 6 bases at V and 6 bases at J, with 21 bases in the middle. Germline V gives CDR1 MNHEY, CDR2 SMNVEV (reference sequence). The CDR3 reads CASRGRGQGVRQPQHF. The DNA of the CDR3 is TGTGCCAGCAGGGGAAGGGGCCAGGGAGTCCGTCAGCCCCAGCATTTT.

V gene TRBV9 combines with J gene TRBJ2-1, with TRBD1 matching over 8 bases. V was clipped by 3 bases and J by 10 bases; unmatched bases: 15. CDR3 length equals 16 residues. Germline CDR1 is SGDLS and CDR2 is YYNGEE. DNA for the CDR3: TGTGCCAGCAGCGCCCCCAGGACAGGGCCGCTTGGGGAGCAGTTCTTC. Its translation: CASSAPRTGPLGEQFF.

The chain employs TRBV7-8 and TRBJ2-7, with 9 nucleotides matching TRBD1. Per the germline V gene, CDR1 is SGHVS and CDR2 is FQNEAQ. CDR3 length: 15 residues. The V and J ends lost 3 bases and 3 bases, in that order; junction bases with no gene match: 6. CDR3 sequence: CASSFLGDRDYEQYF. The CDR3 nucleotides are TGTGCCAGCAGCTTTCTAGGGGACAGGGACTACGAGCAGTACTTC.

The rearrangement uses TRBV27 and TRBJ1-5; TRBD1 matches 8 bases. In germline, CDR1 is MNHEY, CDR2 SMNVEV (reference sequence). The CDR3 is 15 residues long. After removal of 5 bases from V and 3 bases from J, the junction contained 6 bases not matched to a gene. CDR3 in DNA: TGTGCCAGCAGTGTCGGACAGGGAATCAATCAGCCCCAGCATTTT. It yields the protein CASSVGQGINQPQHF.

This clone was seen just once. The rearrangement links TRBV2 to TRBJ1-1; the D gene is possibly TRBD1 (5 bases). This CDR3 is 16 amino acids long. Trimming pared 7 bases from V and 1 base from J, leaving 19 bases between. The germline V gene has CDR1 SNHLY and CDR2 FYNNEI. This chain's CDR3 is CASIPSPGHTNTEAFF. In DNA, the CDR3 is TGTGCCAGCATCCCCTCCCCTGGACACACGAACACTGAAGCTTTCTTT.

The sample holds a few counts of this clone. The CDR3 sequence is CASSAWNRESYEQYF. CDR3 bases: TGTGCCAGCAGTGCCTGGAACAGGGAATCCTACGAGCAGTACTTC. The rearrangement uses TRBV27 and TRBJ2-7, with D tentatively TRBD1 (6 bases). Germline V gives CDR1 MNHEY, CDR2 SMNVEV (reference sequence). The CDR3 runs 15 residues. Trimming removed 5 bases at V and 1 base at J, with 15 bases between.

The CDR3 DNA reads TGTGCCACCAGCAGAGACGCGGGAGGGAACACCGGGGAGCTGTTTTTT. Its protein is CATSRDAGGNTGELFF. The chain recombines TRBV15 with TRBJ2-2; the match to TRBD2 covers 8 bases. Germline V CDR1 and CDR2: LNHNV, YYDKDF (reference sequence). This CDR3 is built from 16 residues. V lost 0 bases, J lost 1 base, and 1 base stayed unmatched.

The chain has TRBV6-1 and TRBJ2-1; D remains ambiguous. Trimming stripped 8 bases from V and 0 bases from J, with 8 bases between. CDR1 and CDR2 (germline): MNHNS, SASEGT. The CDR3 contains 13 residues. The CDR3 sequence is CASARSSYNEQFF. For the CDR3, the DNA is TGTGCCAGCGCGAGATCCTCCTACAATGAGCAGTTCTTC.

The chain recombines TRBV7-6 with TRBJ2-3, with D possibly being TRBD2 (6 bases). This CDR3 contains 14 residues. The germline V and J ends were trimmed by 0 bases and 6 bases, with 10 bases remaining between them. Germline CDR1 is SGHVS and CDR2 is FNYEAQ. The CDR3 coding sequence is TGTGCCAGCAGCTTAGCGGGAGGCTGGGATACGCAGTATTTT. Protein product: CASSLAGGWDTQYF.

In DNA form, the CDR3 reads TGTGCCAGCAGTACCCCCTATAGGGATACGCAGTATTTT. Protein: CASSTPYRDTQYF. The J gene is TRBJ2-3, the V gene TRBV27; no reliable D call. The CDR3 is 13 amino acids. Per the germline V gene, CDR1 is MNHEY and CDR2 is SMNVEV (reference sequence). The V and J ends lost 5 bases and 6 bases respectively, with 12 bases between them.

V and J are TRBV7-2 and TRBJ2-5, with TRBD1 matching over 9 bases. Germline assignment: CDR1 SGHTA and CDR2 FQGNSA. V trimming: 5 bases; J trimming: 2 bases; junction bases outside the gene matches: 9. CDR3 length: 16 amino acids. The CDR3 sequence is CASSEGGQGGQETQYF. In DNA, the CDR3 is TGTGCCAGCAGCGAAGGGGGACAGGGAGGGCAAGAGACCCAGTACTTC.

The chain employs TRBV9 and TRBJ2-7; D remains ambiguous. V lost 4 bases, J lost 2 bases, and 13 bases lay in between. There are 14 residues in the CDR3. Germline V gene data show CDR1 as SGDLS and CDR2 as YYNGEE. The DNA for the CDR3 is TGTGCCAGCAGCCCACCGCGGAGACCCTACGAGCAGTACTTC. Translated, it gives CASSPPRRPYEQYF.

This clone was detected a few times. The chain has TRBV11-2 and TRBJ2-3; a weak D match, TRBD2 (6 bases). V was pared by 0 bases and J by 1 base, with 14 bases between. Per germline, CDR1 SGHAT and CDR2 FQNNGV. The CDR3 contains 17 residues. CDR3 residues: CASSLDSVPGGTDTQYF. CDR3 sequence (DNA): TGTGCCAGCAGCTTAGATTCGGTTCCGGGGGGCACAGATACGCAGTATTTT.

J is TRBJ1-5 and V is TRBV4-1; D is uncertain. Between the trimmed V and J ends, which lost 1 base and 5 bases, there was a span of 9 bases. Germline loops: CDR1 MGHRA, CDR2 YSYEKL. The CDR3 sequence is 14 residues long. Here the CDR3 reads CASSQVPGDQPQHF. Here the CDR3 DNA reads TGCGCCAGCAGCCAAGTACCCGGGGATCAGCCCCAGCATTTT.

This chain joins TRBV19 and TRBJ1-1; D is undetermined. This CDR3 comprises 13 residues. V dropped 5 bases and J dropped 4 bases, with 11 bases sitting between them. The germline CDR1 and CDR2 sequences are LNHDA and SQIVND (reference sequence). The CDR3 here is CASSRGASTEAFF. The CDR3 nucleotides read TGTGCCAGTAGTCGGGGTGCGAGCACTGAAGCTTTCTTT.

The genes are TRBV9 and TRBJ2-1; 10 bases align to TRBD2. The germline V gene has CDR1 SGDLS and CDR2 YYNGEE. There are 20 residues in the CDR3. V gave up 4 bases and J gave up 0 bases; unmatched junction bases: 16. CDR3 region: CASSPISLGTSVSSYNEQFF. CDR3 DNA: TGTGCCAGCAGCCCCATCTCCCTCGGGACTAGCGTCAGCTCCTACAATGAGCAGTTCTTC.

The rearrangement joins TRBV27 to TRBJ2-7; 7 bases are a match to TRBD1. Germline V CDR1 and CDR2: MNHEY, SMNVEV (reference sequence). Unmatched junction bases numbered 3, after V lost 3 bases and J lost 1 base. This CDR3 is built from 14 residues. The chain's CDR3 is CASSFGQDSYEQYF. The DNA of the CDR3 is TGTGCCAGCAGTTTCGGACAGGATTCCTACGAGCAGTACTTC.

Here the CDR3 DNA reads TGCAGCGTTGAAAGGGTAGCGGGAGGGGAAGAGACCCAGTACTTC. It is translated as CSVERVAGGEETQYF. This rearrangement joins TRBV29-1 to TRBJ2-5; 11 bases align to TRBD2. The CDR3 is made up of 15 amino acids. Germline CDR1 is SQVTM and CDR2 is ANQGSEA. V lost 2 bases to trimming and J lost 3 bases; unmatched junction nucleotides: 5.